A single sample gave rise to the 12 T cell receptor beta chains below, sequenced in a study of cytomegalovirus exposure and HLA in healthy donors. The primer mix had 60 Vbeta and 13 Jbeta primers. Here immunoSEQ multiplex PCR was the method, and the copy in TCRdb shows in-frame clones only, minus some. Seen in this sample are 45,000 to 65,000 clones; the ten most common clones hold approximately 13%. Sequences were obtained from PBMCs. The receptor set was obtained from a man younger than 35 in good health and CMV-seropositive.

The gene calls are TRBV9 and TRBJ2-7; tentative D call: TRBD2 (5 bases). Germline CDR1 reads SGDLS; CDR2 reads YYNGEE. With 0 bases removed from V and 3 bases from J, the gap between germline ends came to 13 bases. The length of the CDR3 is 15 residues. In DNA, the CDR3 is TGTGCCAGCAGCGTAGATCTAGCCGCTAACTACGAGCAGTACTTC. Protein sequence: CASSVDLAANYEQYF.

V usage is TRBV27 and J usage is TRBJ2-3, with a tentative D call TRBD2 (6 bases). The CDR3 is 13 residues long. Trimming removed 3 bases from V and 9 bases from J, with 13 bases in between. Germline values: CDR1 MNHEY, CDR2 SMNVEV (reference sequence). In DNA, the CDR3 is TGTGCCAGCAGTTTCCCTCCCCGGGGGACGCAGTATTTT. Protein product: CASSFPPRGTQYF.

The V gene is TRBV7-6, the J gene TRBJ2-2; TRBD2 might be the D (5 bases). V was cut by 6 bases and J by 5 bases, with 7 bases left in between. The CDR3 is 12 residues long. Per the germline V gene, CDR1 is SGHVS and CDR2 is FNYEAQ. The CDR3 DNA reads as TGTGCCAGCAGTAGAGGGACCGGGGAGCTGTTTTTT. Residues: CASSRGTGELFF.

The chain joins TRBV19 to TRBJ2-2, with D possibly TRBD2 on 6 matching bases. This CDR3 contains 14 residues. The germline V gene has CDR1 LNHDA and CDR2 SQIVND (reference sequence). The germline V and J ends were trimmed by 5 bases and 1 base, with 8 bases remaining between them. For the CDR3, the DNA is TGTGCCAGTAGTCCTAGCGTGAACACCGGGGAGCTGTTTTTT. It yields the protein CASSPSVNTGELFF. The full variable domain, in which reference TRBV19 and TRBJ2-2 provide the parts outside the CDR3, is DGGITQSPKYLFRKEGQNVTLSCEQNLNHDAMYWYRQDPGQGLRLIYYSQIVNDFQKGDIAEGYSVSREKKESFPLTVTSAQKNPTAFYLCASSPSVNTGELFFGEGSRLTVL.

The rearrangement uses TRBV5-6 and TRBJ2-7; D might be TRBD2 (7 bases). The V gene lost 1 base and the J gene lost 4 bases, with 21 bases spanning the gap. Per germline, CDR1 SGHDT and CDR2 YYEEEE. The CDR3 sequence is 17 residues long. The CDR3 spells CASSLWPGGGSWYEQYF. CDR3 nucleotides: TGTGCCAGCAGCTTGTGGCCGGGGGGCGGGAGCTGGTACGAGCAGTACTTC.

This chain uses TRBV2 with TRBJ2-1; 8 nucleotides agree with TRBD2. The V segment lost 3 bases and the J segment 6 bases; nucleotides outside the gene matches: 4. The CDR3 is 14 amino acids. Germline values: CDR1 SNHLY, CDR2 FYNNEI. The CDR3 DNA sequence: TGTGCCAGCAGTGACCGGGCGGGGGGCAATGAGCAGTTCTTC. It is translated as CASSDRAGGNEQFF.

This chain uses TRBV7-2 with TRBJ1-1, with a tentative D call TRBD1 (6 bases). Germline lookup yields CDR1 SGHTA and CDR2 FQGNSA. Between the trimmed V and J ends, which lost 5 bases and 11 bases, there was a span of 21 bases. The CDR3 consists of 14 residues. CDR3 in amino acids: CASSPTAAGDSAFF. Here the CDR3 DNA reads TGTGCCAGCAGCCCCACGGCGGCAGGGGATTCGGCTTTCTTT.

The rearrangement joins TRBV7-6 to TRBJ2-1; D call uncertain. Trimming shortened V by 1 base and J by 4 bases, and 11 bases separated the two germline ends. The germline gives CDR1 SGHVS, CDR2 FNYEAQ. The CDR3 is 15 amino acids. For the CDR3, the DNA is TGTGCCAGCAGCTTAGGCGCTAGTTTGTACAATGAGCAGTTCTTC. It is translated as CASSLGASLYNEQFF.

The chain has TRBV28 and TRBJ2-7; TRBD2 matches 9 bases. The CDR3 runs to 14 residues. CDR1 is MDHEN, CDR2 SYDVKM, per germline. V dropped 6 bases and J dropped 2; count of bases not matched to a gene: 5. CDR3: CASRAGGSAYEQYF. CDR3 DNA: TGTGCCAGCAGGGCGGGAGGGTCGGCCTACGAGCAGTACTTC.

The chain combines TRBV14 with TRBJ2-2; D is possibly TRBD1 (5 bases). The CDR3 extends over 12 amino acids. Germline CDR1 is SGHDN and CDR2 is FVKESK. The V end lost 4 bases, the J end lost 6 bases, and 6 bases lay between the germline ends. CDR3 loop: CASSLQAGELFF. The CDR3 DNA reads as TGTGCCAGCAGCCTACAGGCCGGGGAGCTGTTTTTT.

The V gene is TRBV15, the J gene TRBJ2-2, with D maybe TRBD2 (6 bases). Germline V gives CDR1 LNHNV, CDR2 YYDKDF (reference sequence). The CDR3 runs 16 residues. V lost 1 base and J 5 bases, leaving 14 bases between the germline ends. The CDR3 spells CATSRGLVFSTGELFF. CDR3 bases: TGTGCCACCAGCAGAGGACTAGTCTTTTCTACCGGGGAGCTGTTTTTT.

The gene calls are TRBV7-7 and TRBJ2-2; D gene uncertain. V was cut by 6 bases and J by 7 bases, with 18 bases left in between. Germline V lookup: CDR1 SSHAT, CDR2 FNYEAQ (reference sequence). The CDR3 loop spans 15 amino acids. As DNA, the CDR3 is TGTGCCAGCAGTCGTACTCCCTCCCCAGGCGGGGAGCTGTTTTTT. It translates to CASSRTPSPGGELFF.